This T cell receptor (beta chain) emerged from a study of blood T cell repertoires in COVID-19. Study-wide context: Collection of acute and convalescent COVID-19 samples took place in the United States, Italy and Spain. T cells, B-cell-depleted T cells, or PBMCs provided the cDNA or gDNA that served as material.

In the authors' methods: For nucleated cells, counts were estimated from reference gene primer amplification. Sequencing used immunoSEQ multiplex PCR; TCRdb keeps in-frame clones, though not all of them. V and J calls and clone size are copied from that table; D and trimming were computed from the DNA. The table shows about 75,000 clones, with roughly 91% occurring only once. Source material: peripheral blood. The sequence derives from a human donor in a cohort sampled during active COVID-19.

The CDR3 sequence is CASSLVPLRGRGYNEQFF. DNA of the CDR3: TGTGCCAGCAGCTTGGTCCCTCTGCGGGGGAGAGGTTACAATGAGCAGTTCTTC. The chain uses TRBV7-3 and TRBJ2-1; 7 bases are shared with TRBD2. J gave up 4 bases and V 3 bases, and 15 bases lay outside the gene matches. The CDR3 has 18 residues. The V gene's germline CDR1 is SGHTA and CDR2 FQGTGA.